Listed below are T cell receptor beta chains from one sample, sequenced in a study of post-analysis software for immune sequencing data. TCRdb ran MiXCR on the PCR reads and lists one entry per CDR3 protein. The profile shows 600,000 to 750,000 distinct CDR3 sequences, 59% of them singletons. The sample consisted of blood. These receptors were taken from a girl aged 2 to 9 with multiple sclerosis. Both conserved end residues are part of each CDR3. The D gene is left open where the match is weak. A row's size may be missing; if present it is once, few, many or a size class.

V: TRBV2; D: TRBD2; J: TRBJ2-5; size: few; CDR3: CASSDRLAAKETQYF; DNA: TGTGCCAGCAGTGATAGGCTAGCGGCGAAAGAGACCCAGTACTTC
V: TRBV7-3; D: TRBD2; J: TRBJ2-3; size: few; CDR3: CASSSIAGGDTQYF; DNA: TGTGCCAGCAGCTCCATAGCGGGAGGAGATACGCAGTATTTT
V: TRBV6-1; D: NA; J: TRBJ2-3; size: NA; CDR3: CASSGFWTVEDTQYF; DNA: TGTGCCAGCAGTGGCTTTTGGACGGTGGAAGATACGCAGTATTTT
V: TRBV20-1; D: NA; J: TRBJ2-5; size: NA; CDR3: CSARDLAHQETQYF; DNA: TGCAGTGCTAGAGATTTAGCGCACCAAGAGACCCAGTACTTC
V: TRBV4-3; D: NA; J: TRBJ1-1; size: NA; CDR3: CASSQSGDTEAFF; DNA: TGCGCCAGCAGCCAGTCAGGGGACACTGAAGCTTTCTTT
V: TRBV20-1; D: NA; J: TRBJ2-3; size: few; CDR3: CSARGGGSDTQYF; DNA: TGCAGTGCCCGCGGCGGGGGCTCAGATACGCAGTATTTT
V: TRBV5-1; D: NA; J: TRBJ2-1; size: NA; CDR3: CASSGGQSYNEQFF; DNA: TGCGCCAGCAGCGGCGGGCAGTCCTACAATGAGCAGTTCTTC
V: TRBV20-1; D: TRBD2; J: TRBJ2-1; size: NA; CDR3: CSARDRLAVYNEQFF; DNA: TGCAGTGCTAGAGATCGGCTAGCGGTTTACAATGAGCAGTTCTTC
V: TRBV6-5; D: NA; J: TRBJ1-6; size: NA; CDR3: CASSYGAGLSSPLHF; DNA: TGTGCCAGCAGTTACGGGGCGGGGTTGAGCTCACCCCTCCACTTT
V: TRBV20-1; D: TRBD2; J: TRBJ2-5; size: few; CDR3: CSARELAGGPAETQYF; DNA: TGCAGTGCTAGGGAGCTAGCGGGGGGGCCGGCAGAGACCCAGTACTTC
V: TRBV9; D: TRBD2; J: TRBJ2-1; size: NA; CDR3: CASSDTSGANNEQFF; DNA: TGTGCCAGCAGCGATACTAGCGGGGCTAACAATGAGCAGTTCTTC
V: TRBV6-1; D: NA; J: TRBJ2-7; size: few; CDR3: CASSDNEQYF; DNA: TGTGCCAGCAGTGATAACGAGCAGTACTTC
V: TRBV29-1; D: TRBD1; J: TRBJ2-1; size: few; CDR3: CSVTPGTGAYNEQFF; DNA: TGCAGCGTAACCCCCGGGACAGGGGCCTACAATGAGCAGTTCTTC
V: TRBV7-2; D: NA; J: TRBJ1-2; size: few; CDR3: CASSLSAWTYGYTF; DNA: TGTGCCAGCAGCTTAAGCGCCTGGACGTATGGCTACACCTTC
V: TRBV24-1; D: TRBD1; J: TRBJ2-3; size: NA; CDR3: CATSDPGQGPTDTQYF; DNA: TGTGCCACCAGTGACCCGGGACAGGGGCCCACAGATACGCAGTATTTT